What follows describes a single T cell receptor (beta chain). The antigen is undetermined. This entry belongs to a study of shared clonotypes between healthy human individuals. Study results and caveats: Sequencing of the sorted subsets was shown by rarefaction to be incomplete despite large depth.

Replicate sorted-subset PCRs were loaded with 150 to 200 ng DNA, tens of thousands of T cell genomes. The repertoire was sequenced with immunoSEQ multiplex PCR; TCRdb's copy has only in-frame clones and lacks some. This table holds around 1.5 million clones, 98% found once. V trimming: 2 bases; J trimming: 15 bases; junction bases outside the gene matches: 6. CDR3 length equals 12 residues. Germline CDR1 reads KGHSH; CDR2 reads LQKENI. Among the donors, all were Caucasian adults who lived in Nashville, Tennessee. The split of CD4+ cells yielded CD45RA+ naive and CD45RA-negative memory subsets. The receptor's source is a young man in good health. This chain joins TRBV18 and TRBJ2-1; 8 bases are shared with TRBD2. Sequenced input: naive CD4+ T cells sorted from blood. The subset: CD45RA+ positively selected. CDR3: CASSPGREEGFF. In DNA, the CDR3 is TGTGCCAGCTCACCAGGGCGGGAGGAGGGGTTCTTC.